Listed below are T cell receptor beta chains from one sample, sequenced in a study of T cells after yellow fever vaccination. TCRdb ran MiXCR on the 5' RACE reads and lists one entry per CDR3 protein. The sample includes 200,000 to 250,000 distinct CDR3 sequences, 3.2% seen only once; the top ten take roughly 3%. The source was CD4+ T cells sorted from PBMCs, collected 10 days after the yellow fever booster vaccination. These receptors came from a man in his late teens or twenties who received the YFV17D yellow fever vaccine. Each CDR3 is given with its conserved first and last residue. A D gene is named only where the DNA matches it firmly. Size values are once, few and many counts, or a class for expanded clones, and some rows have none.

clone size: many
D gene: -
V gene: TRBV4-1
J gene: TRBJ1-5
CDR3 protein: CASSQDGQENQPQHF
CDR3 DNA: TGCGCCAGCAGCCAAGACGGGCAAGAAAATCAGCCCCAGCATTTT

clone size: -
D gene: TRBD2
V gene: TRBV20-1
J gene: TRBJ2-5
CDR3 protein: CSARVGAGVYQETQYF
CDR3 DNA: TGCAGTGCTAGGGTCGGGGCGGGGGTGTACCAAGAGACCCAGTACTTC

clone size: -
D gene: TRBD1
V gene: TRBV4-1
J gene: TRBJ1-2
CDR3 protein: CASSRQGFDGYTF
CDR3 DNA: TGCGCCAGCAGCCGACAGGGGTTTGATGGCTACACCTTC

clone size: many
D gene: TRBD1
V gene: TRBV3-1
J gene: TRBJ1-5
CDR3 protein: CASSHLLTGRVQPQHF
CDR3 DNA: TGTGCCAGCAGCCACCTTCTGACAGGGAGGGTTCAGCCCCAGCATTTT

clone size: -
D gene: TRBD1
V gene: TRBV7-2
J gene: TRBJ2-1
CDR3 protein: CASELTGQGYNEQFF
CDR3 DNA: TGTGCCAGTGAGCTTACGGGACAGGGCTACAATGAGCAGTTCTTC

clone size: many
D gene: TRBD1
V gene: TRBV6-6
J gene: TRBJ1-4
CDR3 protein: CASSWTGTNEKLFF
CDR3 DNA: TGTGCCAGCAGTTGGACAGGAACTAATGAAAAACTGTTTTTT

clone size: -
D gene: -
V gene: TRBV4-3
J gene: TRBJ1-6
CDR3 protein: CASSQDTHSPLHF
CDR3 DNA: TGCGCCAGCAGCCAAGACACCCATTCACCCCTCCACTTT

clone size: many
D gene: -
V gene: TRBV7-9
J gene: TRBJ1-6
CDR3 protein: CASSLEGPSPLHF
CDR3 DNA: TGTGCCAGCAGCCTCGAGGGTCCTTCACCCCTCCACTTT

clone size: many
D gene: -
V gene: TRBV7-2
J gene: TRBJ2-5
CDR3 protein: CASSLVQGGTRETQYF
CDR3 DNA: TGTGCCAGCAGCTTAGTTCAGGGGGGGACTAGAGAGACCCAGTACTTC

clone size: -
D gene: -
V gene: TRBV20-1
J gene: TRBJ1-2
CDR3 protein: CSARATGNYGYTF
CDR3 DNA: TGCAGTGCAAGAGCAACCGGAAACTATGGCTACACCTTC

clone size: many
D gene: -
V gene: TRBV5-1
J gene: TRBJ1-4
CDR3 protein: CASSLGGTDEKLFF
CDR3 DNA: TGCGCCAGCAGCTTGGGAGGAACGGATGAAAAACTGTTTTTT

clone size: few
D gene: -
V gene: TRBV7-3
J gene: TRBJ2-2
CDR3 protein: CASSLLIGGELFF
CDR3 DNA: TGTGCCAGCAGCCTCCTAATCGGCGGGGAGCTGTTTTTT

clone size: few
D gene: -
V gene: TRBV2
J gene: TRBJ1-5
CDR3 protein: CASSYPARLNQPQHF
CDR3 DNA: TGTGCCAGCAGTTACCCTGCCCGTCTTAATCAGCCCCAGCATTTT

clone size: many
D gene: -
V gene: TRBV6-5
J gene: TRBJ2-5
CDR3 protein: CASSSVRGWETQYF
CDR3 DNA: TGTGCCAGCAGCTCAGTGAGGGGCTGGGAGACCCAGTACTTC

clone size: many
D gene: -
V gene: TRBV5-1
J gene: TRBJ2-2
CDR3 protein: CASRGAQNTGELFF
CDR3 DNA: TGCGCCAGCAGGGGGGCGCAGAACACCGGGGAGCTGTTTTTT

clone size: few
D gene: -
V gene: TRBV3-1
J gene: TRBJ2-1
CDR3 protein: CASSQNGGGGFYNEQFF
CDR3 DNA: TGTGCCAGCAGCCAGAATGGAGGGGGGGGCTTTTACAATGAGCAGTTCTTC

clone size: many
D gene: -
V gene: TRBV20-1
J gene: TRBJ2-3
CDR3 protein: CSARTTQIIADTQYF
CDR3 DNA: TGCAGTGCTAGAACGACTCAAATCATTGCAGATACGCAGTATTTT

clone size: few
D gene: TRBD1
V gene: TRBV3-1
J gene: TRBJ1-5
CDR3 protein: CASSPAWGGGQPQHF
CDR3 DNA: TGTGCCAGCAGCCCCGCATGGGGAGGGGGCCAGCCCCAGCATTTT

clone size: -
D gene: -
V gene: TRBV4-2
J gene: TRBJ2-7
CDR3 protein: CASSQDPRQPTYEQYF
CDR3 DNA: TGTGCCAGCAGCCAAGATCCGAGACAGCCGACCTACGAGCAGTACTTC

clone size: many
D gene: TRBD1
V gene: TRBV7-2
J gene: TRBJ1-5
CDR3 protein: CASSSTGAYQPQHF
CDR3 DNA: TGTGCCAGCAGCTCGACAGGGGCCTATCAGCCCCAGCATTTT

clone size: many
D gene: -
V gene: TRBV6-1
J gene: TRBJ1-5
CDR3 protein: CASSEQTIYSNQPQHF
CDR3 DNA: TGTGCCAGCAGTGAACAGACGATCTATAGCAATCAGCCCCAGCATTTT

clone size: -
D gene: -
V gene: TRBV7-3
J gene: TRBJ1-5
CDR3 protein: CASSPGLHQPQHF
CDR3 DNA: TGTGCCAGCAGCCCGGGTCTTCATCAGCCCCAGCATTTT

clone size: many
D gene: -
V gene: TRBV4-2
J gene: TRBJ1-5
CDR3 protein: CASSQEAAGVSNQPQHF
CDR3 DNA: TGTGCCAGCAGCCAAGAAGCGGCGGGGGTCAGCAATCAGCCCCAGCATTTT

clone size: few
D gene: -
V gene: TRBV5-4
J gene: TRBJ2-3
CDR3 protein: CASSLQPPDTQYF
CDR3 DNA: TGTGCCAGCAGCTTGCAACCCCCAGATACGCAGTATTTT

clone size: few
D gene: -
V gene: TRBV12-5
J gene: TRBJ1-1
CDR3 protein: CASGPTGNTEAFF
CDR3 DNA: TGTGCTAGTGGCCCTACAGGGAACACTGAAGCTTTCTTT

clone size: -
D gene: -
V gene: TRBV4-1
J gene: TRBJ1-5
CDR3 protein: CASSQERQYNQPQHF
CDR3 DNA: TGCGCCAGCAGCCAAGAAAGACAGTACAATCAGCCCCAGCATTTT

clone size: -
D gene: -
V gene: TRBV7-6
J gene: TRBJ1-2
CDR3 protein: CASSFGENYGYTF
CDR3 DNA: TGTGCCAGCAGCTTTGGGGAAAACTATGGCTACACCTTC

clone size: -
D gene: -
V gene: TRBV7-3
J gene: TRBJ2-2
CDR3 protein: CASSLLTGELIF
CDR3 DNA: TGTGCCAGCAGCTTATTGACGGGGGAGCTGATTTTT

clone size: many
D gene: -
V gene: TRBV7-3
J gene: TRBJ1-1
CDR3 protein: CASSPDGGGMNTEAFF
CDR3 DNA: TGTGCCAGCAGCCCTGACGGAGGTGGCATGAACACTGAAGCTTTCTTT

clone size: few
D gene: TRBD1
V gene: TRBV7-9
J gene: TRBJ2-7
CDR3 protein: CASSALDRDTYEQYF
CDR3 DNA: TGTGCCAGCAGCGCACTCGACAGGGACACCTACGAGCAGTACTTC

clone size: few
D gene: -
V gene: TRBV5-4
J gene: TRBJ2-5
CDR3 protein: CASSADLETQYF
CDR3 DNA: TGTGCCAGCAGCGCTGACTTGGAGACCCAGTACTTC

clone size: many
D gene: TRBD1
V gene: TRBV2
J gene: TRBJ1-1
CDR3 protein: CASSLRQGARVIEAFF
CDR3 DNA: TGTGCCAGCAGTCTTAGACAGGGGGCGAGGGTAATTGAAGCTTTCTTT

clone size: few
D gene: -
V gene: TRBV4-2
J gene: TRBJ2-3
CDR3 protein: CASSQAISAGYTDTQYF
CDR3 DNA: TGTGCCAGCAGCCAAGCTATTTCCGCAGGATACACAGATACGCAGTATTTT

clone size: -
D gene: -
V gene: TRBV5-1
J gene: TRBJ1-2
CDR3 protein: CASSLGTQKGYGYTF
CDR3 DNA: TGCGCCAGCAGCTTGGGGACACAAAAGGGGTATGGCTACACCTTC

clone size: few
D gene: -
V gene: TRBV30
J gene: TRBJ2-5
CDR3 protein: CAWSGGETQYF
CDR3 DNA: TGTGCCTGGAGCGGGGGAGAGACCCAGTACTTC

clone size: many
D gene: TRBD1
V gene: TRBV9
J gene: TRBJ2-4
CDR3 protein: CASSVGTGATTPENIQYF
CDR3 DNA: TGTGCCAGCAGCGTCGGGACAGGGGCTACTACGCCGGAAAACATTCAGTACTTC

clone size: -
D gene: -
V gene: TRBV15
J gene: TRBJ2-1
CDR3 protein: CATRSTASSYNEQFF
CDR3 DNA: TGTGCCACCAGATCGACTGCGAGCTCCTACAATGAGCAGTTCTTC

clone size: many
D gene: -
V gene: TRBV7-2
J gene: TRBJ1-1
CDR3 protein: CASSSIRDTEAFF
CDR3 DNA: TGTGCCAGCAGTTCTATCAGGGATACTGAAGCTTTCTTT

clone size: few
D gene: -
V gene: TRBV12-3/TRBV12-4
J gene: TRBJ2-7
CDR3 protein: CASSFRVGSYEQYF
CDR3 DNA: TGTGCCAGCAGTTTCAGGGTGGGCTCCTACGAGCAGTACTTC

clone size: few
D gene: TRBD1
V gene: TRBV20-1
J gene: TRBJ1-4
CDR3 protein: CSANPGQGRSNEKLFF
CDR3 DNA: TGCAGTGCGAATCCGGGACAGGGGAGGTCTAATGAAAAACTGTTTTTT

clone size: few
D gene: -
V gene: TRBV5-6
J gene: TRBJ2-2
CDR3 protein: CASSLLAGELFF
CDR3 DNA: TGTGCCAGCAGCTTGTTAGCCGGGGAGCTGTTTTTT

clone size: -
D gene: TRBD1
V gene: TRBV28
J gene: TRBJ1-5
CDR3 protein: CASSLGDRGSSGQHF
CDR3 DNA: TGTGCCAGCAGTTTAGGTGACAGGGGTAGTTCAGGCCAGCATTTT

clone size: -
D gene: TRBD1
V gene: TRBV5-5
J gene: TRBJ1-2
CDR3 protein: CASSPLDRAFGYTF
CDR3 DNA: TGTGCCAGCAGCCCTCTAGACAGGGCTTTTGGCTACACCTTC

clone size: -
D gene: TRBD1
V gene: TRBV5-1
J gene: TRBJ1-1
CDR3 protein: CASSTGTGATEAFF
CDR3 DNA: TGCGCCAGCAGCACCGGGACAGGGGCCACTGAAGCTTTCTTT

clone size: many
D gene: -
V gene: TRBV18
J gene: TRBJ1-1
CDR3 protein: CASSPLGAVTGTEAFF
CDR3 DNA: TGTGCCAGCTCACCACTGGGAGCGGTAACGGGAACTGAAGCTTTCTTT

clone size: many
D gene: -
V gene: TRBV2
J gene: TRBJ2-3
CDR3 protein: CASSDTGHTDTQYF
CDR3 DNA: TGTGCCAGCAGTGACACGGGGCACACAGATACGCAGTATTTT

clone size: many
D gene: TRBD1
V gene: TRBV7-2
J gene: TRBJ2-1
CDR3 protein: CASRDRGLYGEQFF
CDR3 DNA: TGTGCCAGCAGAGACAGGGGGCTGTACGGTGAGCAGTTCTTC

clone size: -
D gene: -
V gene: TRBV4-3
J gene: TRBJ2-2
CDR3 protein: CASSPWSGGNGELFF
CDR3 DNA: TGCGCCAGCAGCCCATGGTCGGGGGGCAACGGGGAGCTGTTTTTT

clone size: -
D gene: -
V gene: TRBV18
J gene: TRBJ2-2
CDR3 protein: CASSPTSGAGGTGELFF
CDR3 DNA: TGTGCCAGCTCACCAACCTCGGGGGCAGGAGGGACCGGGGAGCTGTTTTTT

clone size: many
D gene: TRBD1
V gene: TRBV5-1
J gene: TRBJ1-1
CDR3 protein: CASSLARGLTEAFF
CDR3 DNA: TGCGCCAGCAGCTTGGCCAGGGGGCTCACTGAAGCTTTCTTT

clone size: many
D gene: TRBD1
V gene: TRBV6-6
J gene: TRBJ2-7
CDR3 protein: CASSSRDRISYEQYF
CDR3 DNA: TGTGCCAGCAGTTCTCGGGACAGGATTTCCTACGAGCAGTACTTC

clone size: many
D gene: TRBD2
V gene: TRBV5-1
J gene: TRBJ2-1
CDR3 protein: CASRGTSGVAEQFF
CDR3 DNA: TGCGCCAGCAGAGGGACTAGCGGGGTGGCTGAGCAGTTCTTC

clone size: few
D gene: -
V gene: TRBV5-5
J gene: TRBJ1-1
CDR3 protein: CASSGFGTTSWTEAFF
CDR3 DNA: TGTGCCAGCAGCGGATTTGGGACCACTTCTTGGACTGAAGCTTTCTTT